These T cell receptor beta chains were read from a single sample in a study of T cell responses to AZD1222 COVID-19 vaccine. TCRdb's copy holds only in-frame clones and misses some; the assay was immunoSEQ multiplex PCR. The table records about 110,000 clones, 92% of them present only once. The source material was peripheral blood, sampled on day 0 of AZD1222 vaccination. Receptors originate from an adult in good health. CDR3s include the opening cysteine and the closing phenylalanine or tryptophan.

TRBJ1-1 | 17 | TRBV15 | CATSLLWREHMNTEAFF
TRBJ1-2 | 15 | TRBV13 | CASSSGDSWNYGYTF
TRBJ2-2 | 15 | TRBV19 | CASRTGRLLTGELFF
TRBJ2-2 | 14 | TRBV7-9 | CASSPRQGSGELFF
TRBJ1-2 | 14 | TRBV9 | CASSLGQGAEGYTF
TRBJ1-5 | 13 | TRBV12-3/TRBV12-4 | CASSPFGNQPQHF
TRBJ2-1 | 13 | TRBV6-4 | CASSHGGNYEQFF
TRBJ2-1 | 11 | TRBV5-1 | CASRMDNEQFF
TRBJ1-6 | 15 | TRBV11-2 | CASRAPWGYNSPLHF
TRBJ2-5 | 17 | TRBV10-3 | CAISEGLAGALQETQYF
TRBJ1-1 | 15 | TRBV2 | CASTAHGIMNTEAFF
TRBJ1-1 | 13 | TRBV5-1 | CASSPQGDTEAFF
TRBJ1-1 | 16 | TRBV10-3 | CAISESPGQAYTEAFF
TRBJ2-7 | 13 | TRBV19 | CASKGDKDYEQYF
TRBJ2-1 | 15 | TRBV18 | CASSPPTGVYNEQFF
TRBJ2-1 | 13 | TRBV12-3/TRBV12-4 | CASILRGSNEQFF
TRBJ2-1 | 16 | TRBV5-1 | CASSTGRSSSYNEQFF
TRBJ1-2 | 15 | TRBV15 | CATSRDKDRIYGYTF
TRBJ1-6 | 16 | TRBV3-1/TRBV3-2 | CASSQDSSSYNSPLHF
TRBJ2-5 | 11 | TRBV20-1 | CSATLRETQYF
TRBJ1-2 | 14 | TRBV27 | CASSPRTGLYGYTF
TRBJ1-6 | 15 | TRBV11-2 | CASSFGQGFNSPLHF
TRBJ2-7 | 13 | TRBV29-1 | CSGTGDSSYEQYF
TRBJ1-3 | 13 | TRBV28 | CASSSGDGNTIYF
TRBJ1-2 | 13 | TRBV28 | CASSSPEGGGYTF
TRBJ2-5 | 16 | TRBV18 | CASSRTSGVNQETQYF
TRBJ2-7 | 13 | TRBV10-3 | CAISDRAASGQYF
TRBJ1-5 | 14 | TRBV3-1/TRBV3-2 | CASSQSFSNQPQHF
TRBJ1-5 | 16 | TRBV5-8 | CASSLFQDYSNQPQHF
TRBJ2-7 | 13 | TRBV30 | CAWRSRGAYEQYF
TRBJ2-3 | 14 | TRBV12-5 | CATSRGQGTDTQYF
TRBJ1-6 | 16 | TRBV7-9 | CASSSFTVPYNSPLHF
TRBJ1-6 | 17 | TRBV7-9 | CASSSRNGWYGNSPLHF
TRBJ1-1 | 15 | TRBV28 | CASSSSGQGRTEAFF
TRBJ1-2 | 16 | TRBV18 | CASSPDLATGDNGYTF
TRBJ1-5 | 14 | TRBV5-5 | CASSLDISNQPQHF
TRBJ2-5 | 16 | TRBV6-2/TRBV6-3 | CASSYLGLAGSETQYF